The present entry profiles one T cell receptor (beta chain) with its context. The V end was cut by 0 bases, the J end by 0 bases, with 8 bases between. The CDR3 covers 15 residues. The germline gives CDR1 SGHNT, CDR2 YYREEE (reference sequence). These data belong to a study of cytomegalovirus exposure and HLA in healthy donors. Researchers ran the PCR with 60 Vbeta and 13 Jbeta primers. Measured with immunoSEQ multiplex PCR; TCRdb has only the in-frame clones, and not every one. The sample includes 150,000 to 200,000 clones, around 90% of them seen just once. This sequence originates from a woman aged 18-29 years in good health and CMV-seronegative. The sequenced sample consisted of PBMCs. The chain links TRBV5-4 to TRBJ2-3; D ambiguous. CDR3 sequence: CASSLAGASTDTQYF. In nucleotides, the CDR3 is TGTGCCAGCAGCTTGGCCGGAGCTAGCACAGATACGCAGTATTTT.